Described below is a single T cell receptor (beta chain) sequence and its context. This clonotype was observed a few times. Its antigen is currently not known. There are no base qualities to consult, and no much larger clone falls within one base. In the paper's terms, the time point label means: pre-sensitization, week 0. The treatment or condition label here, explained by the study, means: therapeutic diphenylcyclopropenone sensitization with weekly scalp DPC. At each patch-test visit, blood was drawn before the patch test was applied. Patients were considered eligible if aged 18 to 70, diagnosed with alopecia and deemed suitable for DPC therapy, and patients were excluded if pregnant. Total RNA was extracted from unfractionated whole blood collected in Tempus Blood RNA tubes. Library preparation used RACE. TCRdb names NextSeq 500 as the instrument used. Library preparation attached unique molecular identifiers to individual cDNA molecules for quantitative, reproducible TCR counting. For every blood RNA sample, sequencing covered both the TCR alpha and TCR beta chains. Concerning the study's data processing: The median number of TCRs per sample was approximately 96,000, ranging from 23,224 to 690,600. The Decombinator software suite was used to annotate V, J and CDR3 in the TCR reads. Every sample was subsampled to the same number of TCRs (28,000) for the PS versus PT1 abundance plots. TCRs were defined as expanded if absent before sensitization and observed at least eight times at the 2-week time point. Starting from the raw public reads, TCRdb applied fastp trimming at Q25, assembled clones with MiXCR and retained in-frame beta chains. Rows are unified per CDR3 protein, each entry keeping the most common DNA and genes. Clone size and V and J calls follow TCRdb, not the original study. Across this sample there are 240,000 or so distinct CDR3 sequences, with 8.6% seen only once. The ten largest clones represent less than 3% of the sample.

These data originate in a study of human T cells and chemical hapten exposure (dated by TCRdb to 2020 to 2023). At the level of the whole study: For sensitization, 2% DPC in acetone was applied to a 2 cm by 2 cm area of upper inner arm skin. Throughout the approximately 26-week study period, patients were also given weekly therapeutic DPC doses on the scalp. Patch testing on the upper back used Finn chambers containing 0.01% DPC, with scoring done after 6 days according to International Contact Dermatitis Research Group standards. Alopecia areata with under or over 50% scalp involvement, alopecia totalis and alopecia universalis were represented in the patient cohort, which was mostly female. Libraries were pooled for sequencing, and variation in per-sample TCR yields was attributed mainly to small differences in library volumes within the pool. Peripheral blood TCR repertoire changes were tracked in vivo in alopecia patients during primary and secondary sensitization to the hapten diphenylcyclopropenone (DPC). Blood samples were taken from patients before sensitization (week 0) and at 2, 6 and about 24 weeks after DPC sensitization. Blood for TCR sequencing was provided by twenty-nine alopecia patients at one to four time points (pre-sensitization, 2, 6 and 24 weeks).

What the work shows at the level of the full study, not this receptor alone: All patients had alopecia, a presumed autoimmune disease, so their immune response might differ from that of healthy individuals. After repeated subsampling, the strength of the expansion versus patch-test correlation and the threshold at which it became significant changed. DPC sensitization did not change the number of TCRs with a frequency above 1 in 1000, and there was no evidence of changes in global repertoire structure. The number of PT1 expanded TCRs positively correlated with patch test score, significant at thresholds 8, 16 and 32 but not 4. Compared with pre-sensitization or healthy control sets, expanded TCRs formed significantly more large CDR3 similarity clusters, which is consistent with antigen-driven responses.

Sequenced material: whole blood, taken in connection with sensitization to the hapten diphenylcyclopropenone (DPC). The source of this sequence is a woman in her forties with alopecia areata. Some clones in this sample may be carry-over from other donors' samples.

The CDR3 amino acid sequence is: CASSGVYGYTF. The nucleotide sequence reads as follows: TGTGCCAGCTCCGGGGTCTATGGCTACACCTTC. The rearrangement joined TRBV3-1 to TRBJ1-2; the D gene is unclear. V gives up 8 bases and J gives up 4 bases, and the segment between their germline ends measures 8 bases. CDR1 and CDR2 are drawn from the germline V gene (reference sequence): LGHDT, YNNKEL. Reading from cysteine to phenylalanine, the CDR3 counts 11 amino acids. CDR3 DNA is the only sequence kept; it has 33 bases, read in frame from the first base.